This T cell receptor (beta chain) was observed in a study of blood T cells in healthy people across ages. Notes on the study in general: Because sorting was not performed, PBMCs prevented conclusive naive versus antigen-experienced comparison.

A second PCR of 7 to 11 cycles used a sample-barcoded 5' primer and a J-beta primer mix. A template-switch adaptor with 12 random nucleotides tagged each cDNA molecule. Every sample returned 2.5 million or more CDR3-containing paired-end reads. TCRdb ran MiXCR on the 5' RACE reads and lists one entry per CDR3 protein. The repertoire consists of fewer than 1.5 million distinct CDR3 sequences, with about 40% occurring once and the leading ten covering under 8%. CDR3 length: 13 amino acids. Trimming left V 4 bases short and J 8 bases short, with 12 bases between. CDR1 is SGHNT, CDR2 YYREEE, per germline (reference sequence). About this clonotype: Its antigen remains unknown.

This sequence was found in a woman between 18 and 29 years old in good health. The chain couples TRBV5-4 to TRBJ1-4, with TRBD1 as a possible D gene (5 bases). The sample taken for sequencing was blood. As DNA, the CDR3 is TGTGCCAGCAGCCCCGGGGGGGAGGAAAAACTGTTTTTT. This encodes CASSPGGEEKLFF.